The 11 T cell receptor beta chains below come from one sample, sequenced in a study of OX40 agonist ivuxolimab in advanced cancers. Some clones are missing from TCRdb's copy, which holds only in-frame ones; the method was immunoSEQ multiplex PCR. The sample yields about 58,000 clones, 70% to 90% seen once. The material was CD4+ or CD8+ T cells sorted from blood, obtained in a trial of the OX40 agonist ivuxolimab. Receptor source: an adult with an advanced solid tumor such as melanoma, head and neck, liver or kidney cancer.

V usage is TRBV5-1 and J usage is TRBJ2-5, with 8 nucleotides matching TRBD1. Germline-derived CDR1 and CDR2 are SGHRS and YFSETQ. Losses at the gene ends were 2 bases for V and 5 bases for J; bases not matched to a gene: 11. The CDR3 runs to 16 residues. The CDR3 DNA follows: TGCGCCAGCAGCTTTGGACAGGGCTTAGTTAGGGAGACCCAGTACTTC. Amino acids: CASSFGQGLVRETQYF.

This clone was detected only once. An end of the junction does not agree with germline; a read error may underlie this. This sequence joins TRBV5-1 and TRBJ2-7, with D perhaps TRBD1 or TRBD2 (6 bases each). The CDR3 is made up of 14 amino acids. Germline CDR1 SGHRS, CDR2 YFSETQ. As DNA, the CDR3 is TGCGCCAGCAGCTTGAGACGGATGGGGGGCCCTCTCGACTTC. Amino acids: CASSLRRMGGPLDF.

This rearrangement joins TRBV11-2 to TRBJ2-2; TRBD2 agrees at 7 bases. V dropped 4 bases and J dropped 3; count of bases not matched to a gene: 5. This CDR3 has 15 residues. Germline V gene sequence: CDR1 SGHAT, CDR2 FQNNGV. CDR3 region: CASSWEGHHTGELFF. DNA of the CDR3: TGTGCCAGCAGCTGGGAGGGGCATCACACCGGGGAGCTGTTTTTT.

This clone is a singleton in its sample. This rearrangement joins TRBV19 to TRBJ2-5, with D uncertain. Trimming stripped 0 bases from V and 5 bases from J, with 4 bases between. Germline loops: CDR1 LNHDA, CDR2 SQIVND (reference sequence). The CDR3 is 12 residues long. CDR3 sequence reads: CASSIDRETQYF. CDR3 in DNA: TGTGCCAGTAGTATAGACAGGGAGACCCAGTACTTC.

V and J are TRBV6-5 and TRBJ2-7; 9 nucleotides match TRBD1. CDR1 and CDR2 from the germline V gene are MNHEY and SVGAGI. This CDR3 spans 16 amino acids. J gave up 2 bases and V 4 bases, and 9 bases lay outside the gene matches. The CDR3 bases are TGTGCCAGCAGTTCCGACTTCGGACAGGGGCCCTACGAGCAGTACTTC. Protein sequence: CASSSDFGQGPYEQYF.

The CDR3 loop reads CSAGELYEQYF. In DNA, the CDR3 is TGCAGTGCTGGCGAGCTATACGAGCAGTACTTC. The gene calls are TRBV20-1 and TRBJ2-7, with D hard to call. This CDR3 contains 11 residues. Germline V CDR1 and CDR2: DFQATT, SNEGSKA (reference sequence). V lost 5 bases and J 4 bases, leaving 9 bases between the germline ends.

The rearrangement uses TRBV18 and TRBJ2-2; D might be TRBD1 (6 bases). This CDR3 has 15 amino acids. Germline-derived CDR1 and CDR2 are KGHSH and LQKENI. V lost 2 bases, J lost 2 bases, and 9 bases lay in between. The CDR3 nucleotides are TGTGCCAGCTCACCAAAGGGGGTCAACACCGGGGAGCTGTTTTTT. This translates into CASSPKGVNTGELFF.

J is TRBJ1-5 and V is TRBV28; D unresolved. Trimming left V 8 bases short and J 2 bases short, with 28 bases between. CDR3 length: 19 residues. Germline assignment: CDR1 MDHEN and CDR2 SYDVKM. CDR3 coding DNA: TGTGCCAGCTCTGACTTGGGTCCGTGGCAGGCCGGGCGCAATCAGCCCCAGCATTTT. As protein: CASSDLGPWQAGRNQPQHF.

The genes are TRBV18 and TRBJ2-7; 11 bases line up with TRBD2. Trimming cost V 2 bases and J 2 bases; bases outside gene matches: 5. There are 16 residues in the CDR3. Germline V gene sequence: CDR1 KGHSH, CDR2 LQKENI. The CDR3 here is CASSPGTSGLTYEQYF. The CDR3 DNA is TGTGCCAGCTCACCAGGGACTAGCGGCCTAACCTACGAGCAGTACTTC.

Notes on this clone: Other DNA sequences in the sample encode the same CDR3. This chain joins TRBV18 and TRBJ2-5; unclear D gene. V lost 2 bases and J 1 base, leaving 5 bases between the germline ends. Germline loops: CDR1 KGHSH, CDR2 LQKENI. The CDR3 is made up of 13 amino acids. CDR3 bases: TGTGCCAGCTCACCAGGCAGCCAAGAGACCCAGTACTTC. Translated, it gives CASSPGSQETQYF.

The rearrangement uses TRBV19 and TRBJ1-2; D gene uncertain. The CDR3 loop spans 14 amino acids. V shed 3 bases and J shed 8 bases, with 16 bases lying between them. Germline lookup yields CDR1 LNHDA and CDR2 SQIVND (reference sequence). CDR3 in DNA: TGTGCCAGTAGTATTCGGGGTCCTGAGAAGGGCTACACCTTC. Amino acids: CASSIRGPEKGYTF. The full variable domain, its missing parts supplied by reference TRBV19 and TRBJ1-2, is DGGITQSPKYLFRKEGQNVTLSCEQNLNHDAMYWYRQDPGQGLRLIYYSQIVNDFQKGDIAEGYSVSREKKESFPLTVTSAQKNPTAFYLCASSIRGPEKGYTFGSGTRLTVV.